The rows below give T cell receptor beta chains drawn from one sample of a study of blood T cells in healthy people across ages. TCRdb re-called the 5' RACE reads with MiXCR, one entry per CDR3 protein. The table has 540,000 or so distinct CDR3 sequences, around 48% seen once; the top ten hold 20% to 25%. Sequenced input: blood. These TCRs come from an older man in good health. Each CDR3 is given with its conserved first and last residue. Fields, in order: V gene, J gene, CDR3 protein.

v_gene: TRBV6-5; j_gene: TRBJ2-1; CDR3aa: CASSYSRRGVSYNEQFF
v_gene: TRBV24-1; j_gene: TRBJ2-1; CDR3aa: CAASGRNNEQFF
v_gene: TRBV5-1; j_gene: TRBJ1-2; CDR3aa: CASSADRGRYYGYTF
v_gene: TRBV29-1; j_gene: TRBJ2-7; CDR3aa: CSKQGLSSYEQYF
v_gene: TRBV10-3; j_gene: TRBJ1-2; CDR3aa: CAISESSRGFYGYTF
v_gene: TRBV20-1; j_gene: TRBJ2-2; CDR3aa: CSARGPGLVSGELFF
v_gene: TRBV5-1; j_gene: TRBJ2-7; CDR3aa: CASSPPGQAYEQYF
v_gene: TRBV12-3/TRBV12-4; j_gene: TRBJ1-1; CDR3aa: CASTSGGPEAFF
v_gene: TRBV7-9; j_gene: TRBJ1-2; CDR3aa: CASSPPGNIDGYTF
v_gene: TRBV2; j_gene: TRBJ1-3; CDR3aa: CASSVLGLENDTIYF
v_gene: TRBV6-5; j_gene: TRBJ2-1; CDR3aa: CASRARLSEQFF
v_gene: TRBV5-6; j_gene: TRBJ2-5; CDR3aa: CASSFRGRALLGETQYF
v_gene: TRBV6-2/TRBV6-3; j_gene: TRBJ2-1; CDR3aa: CASSRDSLSEQFF
v_gene: TRBV29-1; j_gene: TRBJ1-3; CDR3aa: CSVSTLSGNTIYF
v_gene: TRBV5-1; j_gene: TRBJ2-5; CDR3aa: CASSGGLAGVGSYNEQYF
v_gene: TRBV7-9; j_gene: TRBJ1-2; CDR3aa: CASSSGEGMDGYTF
v_gene: TRBV7-2; j_gene: TRBJ1-6; CDR3aa: CASSLNPRERNSPLHF
v_gene: TRBV29-1; j_gene: TRBJ2-5; CDR3aa: CSAGDLWQQYF
v_gene: TRBV20-1; j_gene: -; CDR3aa: CSAKKGGNYEQYF
v_gene: TRBV7-9; j_gene: TRBJ1-5; CDR3aa: CASSFNNQPQHF
v_gene: TRBV6-6; j_gene: TRBJ2-5; CDR3aa: CASTLAETQYF
v_gene: TRBV10-3; j_gene: TRBJ2-7; CDR3aa: CAIRATSGRAGSYEQYF
v_gene: TRBV24-1; j_gene: TRBJ2-5; CDR3aa: CATSDLHPLQETQYF
v_gene: TRBV15; j_gene: TRBJ2-1; CDR3aa: CATSRKPRGTNNEQFF
v_gene: TRBV20-1; j_gene: TRBJ2-3; CDR3aa: CSAPPSGTDTQYF
v_gene: TRBV20-1; j_gene: TRBJ2-1; CDR3aa: CSARDTPPHNEQFF
v_gene: TRBV28; j_gene: TRBJ2-7; CDR3aa: CASRTQGHEQYF
v_gene: TRBV29-1; j_gene: TRBJ2-5; CDR3aa: CSATRGAGKGETQYF
v_gene: TRBV6-2/TRBV6-3; j_gene: TRBJ2-7; CDR3aa: CASSRAGAYEQYF
v_gene: TRBV20-1; j_gene: TRBJ1-5; CDR3aa: CSAWRGGSNQPQHF
v_gene: TRBV12-3/TRBV12-4; j_gene: TRBJ2-1; CDR3aa: CASSLARRSYNEQFF